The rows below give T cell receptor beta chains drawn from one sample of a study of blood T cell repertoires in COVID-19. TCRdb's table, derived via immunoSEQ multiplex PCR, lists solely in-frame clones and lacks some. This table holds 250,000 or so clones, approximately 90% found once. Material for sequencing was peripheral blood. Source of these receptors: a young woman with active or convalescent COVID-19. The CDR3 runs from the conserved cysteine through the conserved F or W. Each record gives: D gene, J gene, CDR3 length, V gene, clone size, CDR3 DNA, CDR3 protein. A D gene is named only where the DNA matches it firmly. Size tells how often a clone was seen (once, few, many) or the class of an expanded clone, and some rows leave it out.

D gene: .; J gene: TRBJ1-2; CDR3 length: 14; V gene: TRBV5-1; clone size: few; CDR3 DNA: TGCGCCAGCAGCTTGGAATTCGGGTTTGGTGGCTACACCTTC; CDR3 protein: CASSLEFGFGGYTF
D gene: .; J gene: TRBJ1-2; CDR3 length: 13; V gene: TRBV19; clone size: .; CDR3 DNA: TGTGCCAGCCTCCTCGGCAGGGGAAACGGCTACACCTTC; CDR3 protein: CASLLGRGNGYTF
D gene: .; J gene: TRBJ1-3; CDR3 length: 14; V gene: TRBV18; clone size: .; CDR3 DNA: TGTGCCAGCTCACCCTCAGGGGCTGGAAACACCATATATTTT; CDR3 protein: CASSPSGAGNTIYF
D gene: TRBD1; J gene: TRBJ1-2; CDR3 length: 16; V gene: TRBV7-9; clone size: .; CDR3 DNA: TGTGCCAGCAGCCAACCGGGACAGTTCGCTAACTATGGCTACACCTTC; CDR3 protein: CASSQPGQFANYGYTF
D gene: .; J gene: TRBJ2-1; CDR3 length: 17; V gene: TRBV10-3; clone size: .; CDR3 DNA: TGTGCCATCAGTGAGTCCCCGGCGGGGAGCTCCTACAATGAGCAGTTCTTC; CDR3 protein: CAISESPAGSSYNEQFF
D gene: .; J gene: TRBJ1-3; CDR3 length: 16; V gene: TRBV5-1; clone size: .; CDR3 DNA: TGCGCCAGCAGCTCGGACCTTCAGGGAACTGGAAACACCATATATTTT; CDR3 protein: CASSSDLQGTGNTIYF
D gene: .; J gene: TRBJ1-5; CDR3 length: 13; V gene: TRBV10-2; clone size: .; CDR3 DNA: TGCGCCAGCACAATGACGGGAGATCAGCCCCAGCATTTT; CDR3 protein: CASTMTGDQPQHF
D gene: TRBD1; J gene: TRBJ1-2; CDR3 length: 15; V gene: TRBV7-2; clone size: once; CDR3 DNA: TGTGCCAGCAGCCCTACAGGGGGCATGGGAGGCGGCTACACCTTC; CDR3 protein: CASSPTGGMGGGYTF
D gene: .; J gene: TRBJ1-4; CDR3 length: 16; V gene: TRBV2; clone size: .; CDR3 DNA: TGTGCCAGCAGTGAAGCGGCAGGGGTTGCTAATGAAAAACTGTTTTTT; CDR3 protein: CASSEAAGVANEKLFF
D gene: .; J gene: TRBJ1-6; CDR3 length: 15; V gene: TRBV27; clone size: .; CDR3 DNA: TGTGCCAGCAGTTTAGGCGCAGGGATAAATTCACCCCTCCACTTT; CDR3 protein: CASSLGAGINSPLHF